One sample yielded the 10 T cell receptor beta chains listed below, sequenced in a study of T cells in Graves' hyperthyroidism and ophthalmopathy. Amplified regions were TCR beta CDR3 sequences from RNA transcripts. Initially, a first-round RT-PCR of the TCR CDR3 employed the HTBI primer set. TCRdb independently ran MiXCR on the multiplex PCR reads; one entry per CDR3 protein. The table has about 700,000 distinct CDR3 sequences, about 14% seen once. The specimen was blood. These receptors were taken from a woman under 30 with Graves' hyperthyroidism.

This clonotype showed up many times. V is TRBV7-2 and J is TRBJ1-2; D not certain. CDR1 and CDR2 (germline): SGHTA, FQGNSA. Trimming left V 2 bases short and J 1 base short, with 2 bases between. This CDR3 comprises 12 residues. The CDR3 protein is CASSLYNYGYTF. The CDR3 bases are TGTGCCAGCAGCTTATATAACTATGGCTACACCTTC.

This clonotype was found many times. The J gene is TRBJ1-2, the V gene TRBV28, with TRBD1 as a possible D gene (5 bases). The germline CDR1 and CDR2 sequences are MDHEN and SYDVKM. This CDR3 region has 12 residues. Trimming removed 2 bases at V and 9 bases at J, with 10 bases between. The CDR3 DNA reads as TGTGCCAGCAGTTTAGAGGGGAATCGCTACACCTTC. It yields the protein CASSLEGNRYTF.

At least ten counts were recorded for this clonotype. The J gene is TRBJ2-5, the V gene TRBV28; 15 bases agree with TRBD2. The CDR3 loop spans 18 amino acids. The V gene's germline CDR1 is MDHEN and CDR2 SYDVKM. Trimming at V came to 5 bases and at J to 2 bases, leaving 9 bases not matched to a gene. The CDR3 DNA reads as TGTGCCAGCAGTCTACCGGGACTAGCGGGAGGTCTGCAAGAGACCCAGTACTTC. Encoded protein: CASSLPGLAGGLQETQYF.

This clonotype showed up just a few times. The rearrangement uses TRBV20-1 and TRBJ2-2; 14 bases are shared with TRBD2. Germline-derived CDR1 and CDR2 are DFQATT and SNEGSKA (reference sequence). This CDR3 has 14 residues. The ends lost 5 bases at V and 6 bases at J; junction bases unmatched: 2. The DNA for the CDR3 is TGCAGTGCTGGGACTAGCGGGAGCTCCGGGGAGCTGTTTTTT. It specifies CSAGTSGSSGELFF.

The table lists this clonotype with many counts. The V and J genes are TRBV28 and TRBJ2-7; 10 bases are a match to TRBD1. The CDR3 covers 15 residues. Trimming took 1 base from V and 5 from J; bases not matched to a gene: 5. Germline values: CDR1 MDHEN, CDR2 SYDVKM. CDR3 DNA sequence: TGTGCCAGCAGTTTATTTGGGACAGGGGAGGACGAGCAGTACTTC. Its translation is CASSLFGTGEDEQYF.

This clonotype was detected many times. V is TRBV28 and J is TRBJ1-1; D is unclear. V was shortened by 5 bases and J by 0 bases, with 22 bases between the two germline ends. Germline CDR1 and CDR2: MDHEN and SYDVKM. The CDR3 is 18 amino acids. CDR3 region: CASSLHWAPSGMNTEAFF. The CDR3 region has the DNA TGTGCCAGCAGTCTTCATTGGGCCCCGTCGGGGATGAACACTGAAGCTTTCTTT. Complete variable domain (other parts from reference TRBV28 and TRBJ1-1): DVKVTQSSRYLVKRTGEKVFLECVQDMDHENMFWYRQDPGLGLRLIYFSYDVKMKEKGDIPEGYSVSREKKERFSLILESASTNQTSMYLCASSLHWAPSGMNTEAFFGQGTRLTVV.

The gene calls are TRBV6-1 and TRBJ2-1; D uncertain. V shed 7 bases and J shed 0 bases, with 10 bases lying between them. Germline V lookup: CDR1 MNHNS, CDR2 SASEGT. The CDR3 runs to 14 residues. The CDR3 is CASKEGNSYNEQFF. CDR3 nucleotides: TGTGCCAGCAAGGAAGGTAACTCCTACAATGAGCAGTTCTTC.

The V call is TRBV20-1, the J call TRBJ1-1, with D perhaps TRBD1 (6 bases). Germline CDR1 DFQATT, CDR2 SNEGSKA (reference sequence). Trimming removed 5 bases at V and 4 bases at J, with 17 bases between. The CDR3 is 14 amino acids. In nucleotides, the CDR3 is TGCAGTGCTTTCGCAGGGGACGGTGGCACTGAAGCTTTCTTT. Amino acid sequence: CSAFAGDGGTEAFF.

With regard to this clonotype: Being one base from a much bigger clone, this may be a read error. The genes are TRBV2 and TRBJ2-4; D is unclear. The CDR3 loop spans 13 amino acids. Germline V CDR1 and CDR2: SNHLY, FYNNEI. Trimming removed 3 bases from V and 9 bases from J, with 12 bases in between. As DNA, the CDR3 is TGTGCCAGCAGTGACAGGAGACTTGTCATTCAGTACTTC. Translation gives CASSDRRLVIQYF.

This clonotype occurred many times. The chain combines TRBV12-3 or TRBV12-4 with TRBJ2-7; D ambiguous. This CDR3 region has 14 residues. V lost 7 bases to trimming and J lost 0 bases, with 13 bases between them. The CDR3 loop reads CASTVGRNSYEQYF. CDR3 bases: TGTGCCAGCACCGTCGGGCGGAACTCCTACGAGCAGTACTTC.